Listed below are T cell receptor beta chains from one sample, sequenced in a study of blood T cell repertoires in COVID-19. Data came from immunoSEQ multiplex PCR; TCRdb stores just in-frame clones and leaves some out. The sample includes more than 100,000 clones, approximately 83% seen only once; the top ten take about 17%. Source material: peripheral blood. These receptors were collected from a woman aged 45-65 years with acute or convalescent COVID-19. Each CDR3 is given with its conserved first and last residue. The order of the fields is J gene, V gene, clone size, D gene, CDR3 DNA, CDR3 protein. A D gene is named only where the DNA matches it firmly. Size is omitted from some rows. Given values are once, few, many or a class for expanded clones.

J gene: TRBJ1-2
V gene: TRBV2
clone size: .
D gene: TRBD1
CDR3 DNA: TGTGCCAGCAGTGGACAGGGGGTACGCGGCTACACCTTC
CDR3 protein: CASSGQGVRGYTF

J gene: TRBJ1-5
V gene: TRBV10-2
clone size: once
D gene: .
CDR3 DNA: TGCGCCAGCAGTGCACAGGGATGGGGCAATCAGCCCCAGCATTTT
CDR3 protein: CASSAQGWGNQPQHF

J gene: TRBJ1-6
V gene: TRBV2
clone size: many
D gene: .
CDR3 DNA: TGTGCCAGCAGGGGGGACTCCGAGGGTTCACCCCTCCACTTT
CDR3 protein: CASRGDSEGSPLHF

J gene: TRBJ1-1
V gene: TRBV18
clone size: once
D gene: .
CDR3 DNA: TGTGCCAGCTCACCCCCGGGTCAATTCCGCGCTTTCTTT
CDR3 protein: CASSPPGQFRAFF

J gene: TRBJ1-2
V gene: TRBV27
clone size: .
D gene: TRBD1
CDR3 DNA: TGTGCCAGCAGCTACCGCCGGGACAGGGACTATAACTATGGCTACACCTTC
CDR3 protein: CASSYRRDRDYNYGYTF

J gene: TRBJ1-5
V gene: TRBV12-3/TRBV12-4
clone size: .
D gene: TRBD1
CDR3 DNA: TGTGCCAGCAGAGGAACAGGGGGACAGCCCCAGCATTTT
CDR3 protein: CASRGTGGQPQHF

J gene: TRBJ1-4
V gene: TRBV6-1
clone size: .
D gene: TRBD1
CDR3 DNA: TGTGCCAGCAGTGATGTGGGACAGGGGCGGGAAAAACTGTTTTTT
CDR3 protein: CASSDVGQGREKLFF

J gene: TRBJ1-3
V gene: TRBV19
clone size: few
D gene: .
CDR3 DNA: TGTGCCAGTAGAGCGCAGGGCTCTGGAAACACCATATATTTT
CDR3 protein: CASRAQGSGNTIYF

J gene: TRBJ1-2
V gene: TRBV6-6
clone size: .
D gene: .
CDR3 DNA: TGTGCCAGCAGCCCAGACAGGCTAACTAACTATGGCTACACCTTC
CDR3 protein: CASSPDRLTNYGYTF

J gene: TRBJ1-3
V gene: TRBV2
clone size: .
D gene: .
CDR3 DNA: TGTGCCAGCCTAAACGGGGGAACTGGAAACACCATATATTTT
CDR3 protein: CASLNGGTGNTIYF

J gene: TRBJ2-7
V gene: TRBV4-2
clone size: .
D gene: TRBD1
CDR3 DNA: TGTGCCAGCAGCCAAACGGGACAGGGGGACCTCTCCTACGAGCAGTACTTC
CDR3 protein: CASSQTGQGDLSYEQYF

J gene: TRBJ1-3
V gene: TRBV3-1/TRBV3-2
clone size: .
D gene: .
CDR3 DNA: TGTGCCAGCAGCCCCCAGGGGACTAGCTCTGGAAACACCATATATTTT
CDR3 protein: CASSPQGTSSGNTIYF

J gene: TRBJ1-1
V gene: TRBV16
clone size: .
D gene: .
CDR3 DNA: TGTGCCAGCAGCCAATCGGCAGGGGCGAACACTGAAGCTTTCTTT
CDR3 protein: CASSQSAGANTEAFF

J gene: TRBJ2-1
V gene: TRBV14
clone size: .
D gene: .
CDR3 DNA: TGTGCCAGCAGTCAACTAGTACATGAGCAGTTCTTC
CDR3 protein: CASSQLVHEQFF

J gene: TRBJ2-4
V gene: TRBV30
clone size: .
D gene: .
CDR3 DNA: TGTGCCTGGAGTGAAGAGGCAGGGCGGAGGTACTTC
CDR3 protein: CAWSEEAGRRYF

J gene: TRBJ2-5
V gene: TRBV4-1
clone size: .
D gene: TRBD1
CDR3 DNA: TGCGCCAGCAGCCAAGGACAGGGGGCTATAGAGACCCAGTACTTC
CDR3 protein: CASSQGQGAIETQYF

J gene: TRBJ1-5
V gene: TRBV5-5
clone size: .
D gene: .
CDR3 DNA: TGTGCCAGCAGCTTGACCTTGCTAGCTTACCCGGAGGGTCAGCCCCAGCATTTT
CDR3 protein: CASSLTLLAYPEGQPQHF

J gene: TRBJ1-5
V gene: TRBV5-5
clone size: .
D gene: TRBD1
CDR3 DNA: TGTGCCAGCAGCTTGTGGACAGGGGACAATCAGCCCCAGCATTTT
CDR3 protein: CASSLWTGDNQPQHF

J gene: TRBJ1-5
V gene: TRBV5-6
clone size: .
D gene: .
CDR3 DNA: TGTGCCAGCAGCTCGACCTTGACCGGGGATGATCAGCCCCAGCATTTT
CDR3 protein: CASSSTLTGDDQPQHF

J gene: TRBJ1-4
V gene: TRBV30
clone size: .
D gene: .
CDR3 DNA: TGTGCCTGGAGTGTACTGCCTCGGGGAACCATCGTTAATGAAAAACTGTTTTTT
CDR3 protein: CAWSVLPRGTIVNEKLFF

J gene: TRBJ2-3
V gene: TRBV28
clone size: once
D gene: TRBD2
CDR3 DNA: TGTGCCAGCAGTTTCGGGAGGGGGTTTGTGACAGATACGCAGTATTTT
CDR3 protein: CASSFGRGFVTDTQYF

J gene: TRBJ2-1
V gene: TRBV9
clone size: .
D gene: .
CDR3 DNA: TGTGCCAGCAGCCCTCAAGGGGGGGGGAATGAGCAGTTCTTC
CDR3 protein: CASSPQGGGNEQFF

J gene: TRBJ2-3
V gene: TRBV19
clone size: once
D gene: TRBD1
CDR3 DNA: TGTGCCAGTAGTATTTCGCGACAGGGGCCCACGTCAACGCAGTATTTT
CDR3 protein: CASSISRQGPTSTQYF

J gene: TRBJ1-4
V gene: TRBV3-1/TRBV3-2
clone size: .
D gene: TRBD1
CDR3 DNA: TGTGCCAGCAGCCAGCGGACAGGGGGTAATGAAAAACTGTTTTTT
CDR3 protein: CASSQRTGGNEKLFF

J gene: TRBJ2-3
V gene: TRBV7-8
clone size: .
D gene: TRBD1
CDR3 DNA: TGTGCCAGCAGCCCCGGGACAGGCCTAAGCACAGATACGCAGTATTTT
CDR3 protein: CASSPGTGLSTDTQYF

J gene: TRBJ1-4
V gene: TRBV7-3
clone size: many
D gene: .
CDR3 DNA: TGTGCCAGCAGCTTAAGGCCCTTTTCTGAAAATGAAAAACTGTTTTTT
CDR3 protein: CASSLRPFSENEKLFF

J gene: TRBJ2-1
V gene: TRBV5-1
clone size: .
D gene: TRBD2
CDR3 DNA: TGCGCCAGCAGCTTGGTTACTAGCGGGGGTCTCAATGAGCAGTTCTTC
CDR3 protein: CASSLVTSGGLNEQFF

J gene: TRBJ1-1
V gene: TRBV30
clone size: .
D gene: .
CDR3 DNA: TGTGCCTGGAGTGCTTACAGGCAAAACACTGAAGCTTTCTTT
CDR3 protein: CAWSAYRQNTEAFF

J gene: TRBJ1-3
V gene: TRBV19
clone size: .
D gene: .
CDR3 DNA: TGTGCCAGTAGTATAGATCGGTCCTTCTCTGGAAACACCATATATTTT
CDR3 protein: CASSIDRSFSGNTIYF

J gene: TRBJ2-3
V gene: TRBV2
clone size: .
D gene: .
CDR3 DNA: TGTGCCAGCAGTTGGAGACAGGCGAGCACAGATACGCAGTATTTT
CDR3 protein: CASSWRQASTDTQYF

J gene: TRBJ1-6
V gene: TRBV6-5
clone size: .
D gene: .
CDR3 DNA: TGTGCCAGCAGTTTAGCGACCGTTTATGAGTCACCCCTCCACTTT
CDR3 protein: CASSLATVYESPLHF

J gene: TRBJ1-1
V gene: TRBV7-2
clone size: few
D gene: .
CDR3 DNA: TGTGCCAGCAGCTTAGAGCATTGGGGAGCCACTGAAGCTTTCTTT
CDR3 protein: CASSLEHWGATEAFF

J gene: TRBJ1-4
V gene: TRBV28
clone size: .
D gene: .
CDR3 DNA: TGTGCCAGCAGTTTCGAAGGGCGGGCGAAACTGTTTTTT
CDR3 protein: CASSFEGRAKLFF

J gene: TRBJ1-5
V gene: TRBV7-9
clone size: few
D gene: TRBD1
CDR3 DNA: TGTGCCAGCAGCTTAGGACAGGGGAACGGCAATCAGCCCCAGCATTTT
CDR3 protein: CASSLGQGNGNQPQHF

J gene: TRBJ1-3
V gene: TRBV7-9
clone size: .
D gene: TRBD1
CDR3 DNA: TGTGCCAGCAAATCACAGGGGGCGAACTCTGGAAACACCATATATTTT
CDR3 protein: CASKSQGANSGNTIYF

J gene: TRBJ2-3
V gene: TRBV11-2
clone size: few
D gene: .
CDR3 DNA: TGTGCCAGCAGCCTGCGGACCGGGACTAGCACAGATACGCAGTATTTT
CDR3 protein: CASSLRTGTSTDTQYF

J gene: TRBJ1-1
V gene: TRBV5-4
clone size: .
D gene: .
CDR3 DNA: TGTGCCAGCAGCCGAGCAATCGACAGGGAAGCTTTCTTT
CDR3 protein: CASSRAIDREAFF

J gene: TRBJ1-5
V gene: TRBV2
clone size: few
D gene: .
CDR3 DNA: TGTGCCAGCAGTTTCCCCATTACAGGGCCTTCATGGCCCCAGCATTTT
CDR3 protein: CASSFPITGPSWPQHF

J gene: TRBJ1-3
V gene: TRBV6-1
clone size: .
D gene: TRBD1
CDR3 DNA: TGTGCCAGCAGTGAAGGTACCGGGACAGGGGGAAACACCATATATTTT
CDR3 protein: CASSEGTGTGGNTIYF

J gene: TRBJ2-3
V gene: TRBV7-3
clone size: .
D gene: .
CDR3 DNA: TGTGCCAGCAGCTTAACGGCTAGCAATACGCAGTATTTT
CDR3 protein: CASSLTASNTQYF